Here is one TCR beta chain with its context. These data are taken from a study of control samples from healthy donors and cancer patients. Germline CDR1 MNHEY, CDR2 SVGEGT. The length of the CDR3 is 12 residues. The V gene lost 2 bases and the J gene lost 9 bases, with 8 bases spanning the gap. Profiling relied on immunoSEQ multiplex PCR, and the TCRdb table lists in-frame clones only, not all of them. The repertoire holds around 100,000 clones, with more than 85% as singletons. The sequenced sample consisted of blood. The rearrangement uses TRBV6-2 or TRBV6-3 and TRBJ2-1; D is undetermined. The receptor's source is a woman in her forties or fifties in good health. CDR3 loop: CASSYGLGEQFF. CDR3 DNA: TGTGCCAGCAGTTACGGGTTGGGTGAGCAGTTCTTC.